Reported below is one TCR beta chain. The antigen remains unidentified. Fresh peripheral blood, 9.5 to 10 ml of it, supplied the PBMCs. This sample is part of a study of T cells in Graves' hyperthyroidism and ophthalmopathy. Study-wide findings and caveats: Clonotypes that were expanded in thyroid above 0.001 mostly appeared in blood too. The model anticipated ophthalmopathy a median around six months pre-onset. Stable hyperthyroidism and ophthalmopathy were separated using 13 V-J signatures.

There were TCR beta CDR3 regions amplified from RNA transcripts. TCR CDR3 underwent first-round RT-PCR with the HTBI primer set. Each CDR3 protein gets one entry after TCRdb re-called the multiplex PCR reads with MiXCR. This table has 490,000 or so distinct CDR3 sequences, less than 25% appearing once. The CDR3 has 14 amino acids. CDR1 DFQATT and CDR2 SNEGSKA come from the germline V gene (reference sequence). This TCR derives from a woman between 65 and 79 years old with Graves' ophthalmopathy. The specimen was blood. V is TRBV20-1 and J is TRBJ2-7; 10 nucleotides align to TRBD1. The J call is uncertain, as TRBJ2-1 better fits the DNA end. The CDR3 DNA reads as TGCAGTGCTCGGGGACAGGGGAATACCTACGAGCAGTTCTTC. The encoded protein is CSARGQGNTYEQFF.